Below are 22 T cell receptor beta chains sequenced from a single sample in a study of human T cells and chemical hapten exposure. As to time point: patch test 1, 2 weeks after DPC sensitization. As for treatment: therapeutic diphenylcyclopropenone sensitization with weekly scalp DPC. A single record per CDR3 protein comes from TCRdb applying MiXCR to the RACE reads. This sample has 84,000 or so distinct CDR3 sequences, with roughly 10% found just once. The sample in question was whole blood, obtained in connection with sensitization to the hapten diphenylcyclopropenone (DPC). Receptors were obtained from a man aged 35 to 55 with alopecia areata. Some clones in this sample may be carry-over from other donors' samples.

CDR3: CSVEAPGELFF. CDR3 bases: TGCAGCGTTGAAGCTCCCGGGGAGCTGTTTTTT. This chain uses TRBV29-1 with TRBJ2-2; D gene unclear. V was clipped by 1 base and J by 6 bases, with 3 bases between them. Germline V gene lookup returns CDR1 SQVTM and CDR2 ANQGSEA. This CDR3 spans 11 amino acids.

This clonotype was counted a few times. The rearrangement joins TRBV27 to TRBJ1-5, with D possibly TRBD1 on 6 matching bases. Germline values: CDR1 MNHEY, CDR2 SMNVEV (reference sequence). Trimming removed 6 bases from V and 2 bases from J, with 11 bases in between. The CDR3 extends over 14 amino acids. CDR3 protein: CASRAAGGNQPQHF. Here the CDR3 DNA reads TGTGCCAGCAGAGCGGCAGGGGGCAATCAGCCCCAGCATTTT.

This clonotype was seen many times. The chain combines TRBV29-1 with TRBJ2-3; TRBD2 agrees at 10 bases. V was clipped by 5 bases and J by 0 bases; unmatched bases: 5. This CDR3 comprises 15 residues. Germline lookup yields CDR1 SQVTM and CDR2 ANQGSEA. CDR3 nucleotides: TGCAGCGTTATAGTAGCGGGAGGAAGCACAGATACGCAGTATTTT. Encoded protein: CSVIVAGGSTDTQYF.

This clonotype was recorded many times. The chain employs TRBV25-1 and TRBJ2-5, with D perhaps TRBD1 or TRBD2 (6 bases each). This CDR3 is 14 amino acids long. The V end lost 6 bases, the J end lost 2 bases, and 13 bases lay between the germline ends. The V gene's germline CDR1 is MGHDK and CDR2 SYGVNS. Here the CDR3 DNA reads TGTGCCAGCAGGGATATAGGGGGGCAAGAGACCCAGTACTTC. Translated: CASRDIGGQETQYF.

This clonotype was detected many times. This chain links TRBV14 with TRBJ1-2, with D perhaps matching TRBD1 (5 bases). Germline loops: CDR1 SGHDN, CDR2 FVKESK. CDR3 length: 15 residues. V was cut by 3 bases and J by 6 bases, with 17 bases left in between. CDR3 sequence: CASSHDGTLGDGYTF. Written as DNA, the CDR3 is TGTGCCAGCAGCCATGACGGGACCCTGGGGGATGGCTACACCTTC.

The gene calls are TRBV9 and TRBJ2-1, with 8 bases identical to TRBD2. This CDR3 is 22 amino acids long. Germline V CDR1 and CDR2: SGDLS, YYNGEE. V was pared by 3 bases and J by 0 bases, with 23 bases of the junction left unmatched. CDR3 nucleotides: TGTGCCAGCAGCGGAAGTCTTAACCCTCGCGGGAGGTCCCGGAGCTCCTACAATGAGCAGTTCTTC. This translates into CASSGSLNPRGRSRSSYNEQFF.

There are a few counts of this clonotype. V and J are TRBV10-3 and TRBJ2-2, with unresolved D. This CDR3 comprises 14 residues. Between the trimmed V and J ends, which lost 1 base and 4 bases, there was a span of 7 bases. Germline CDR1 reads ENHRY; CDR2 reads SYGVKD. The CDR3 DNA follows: TGTGCCATCAGTGAGTTGGGGTTCACCGGGGAGCTGTTTTTT. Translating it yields CAISELGFTGELFF.

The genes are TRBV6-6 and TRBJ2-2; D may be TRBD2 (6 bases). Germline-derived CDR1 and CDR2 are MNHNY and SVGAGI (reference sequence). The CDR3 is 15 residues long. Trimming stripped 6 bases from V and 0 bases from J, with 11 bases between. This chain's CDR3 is CASSRLGSNTGELFF. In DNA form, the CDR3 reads TGTGCCAGCAGCCGACTAGGTTCGAACACCGGGGAGCTGTTTTTT.

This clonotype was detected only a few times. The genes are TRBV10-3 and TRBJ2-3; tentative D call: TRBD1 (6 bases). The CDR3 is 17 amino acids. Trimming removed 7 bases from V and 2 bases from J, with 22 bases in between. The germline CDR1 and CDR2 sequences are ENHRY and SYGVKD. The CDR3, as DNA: TGTGCCATCACTAGGGGGATGGGGGAGCGAATCACAGATACGCAGTATTTT. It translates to CAITRGMGERITDTQYF.

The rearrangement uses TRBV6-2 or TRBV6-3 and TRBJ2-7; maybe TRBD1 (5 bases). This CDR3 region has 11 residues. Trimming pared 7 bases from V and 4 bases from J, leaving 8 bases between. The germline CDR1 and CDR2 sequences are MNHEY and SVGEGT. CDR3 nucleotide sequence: TGTGCCAGCATGACAGCATACGAGCAGTACTTC. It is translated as CASMTAYEQYF.

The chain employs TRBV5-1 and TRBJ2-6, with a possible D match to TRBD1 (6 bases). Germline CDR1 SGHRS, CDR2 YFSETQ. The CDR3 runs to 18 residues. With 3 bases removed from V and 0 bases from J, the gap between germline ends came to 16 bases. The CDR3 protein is CASSSFTGQTSGANVLTF. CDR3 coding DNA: TGCGCCAGCAGCTCCTTTACAGGGCAGACCTCTGGGGCCAACGTCCTGACTTTC.

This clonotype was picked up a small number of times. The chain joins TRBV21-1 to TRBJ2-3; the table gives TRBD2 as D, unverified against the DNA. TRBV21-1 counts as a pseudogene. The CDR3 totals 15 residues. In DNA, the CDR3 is TGTGCCAGCAGTAATTCGGGGGAGGGCACAGATACGCAGTATTTT. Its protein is CASSNSGEGTDTQYF.

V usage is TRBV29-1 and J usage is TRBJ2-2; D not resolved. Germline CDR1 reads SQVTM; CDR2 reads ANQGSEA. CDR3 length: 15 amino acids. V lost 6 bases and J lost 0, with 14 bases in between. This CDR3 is CSVSPPGPNTGELFF. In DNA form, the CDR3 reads TGCAGCGTGAGCCCCCCGGGCCCGAACACCGGGGAGCTGTTTTTT.

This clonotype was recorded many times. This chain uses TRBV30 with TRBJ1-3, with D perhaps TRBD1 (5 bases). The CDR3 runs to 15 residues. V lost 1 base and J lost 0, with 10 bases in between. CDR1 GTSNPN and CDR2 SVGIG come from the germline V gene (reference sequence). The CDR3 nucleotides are TGTGCCTGGAGTGGCCAGGGATACTCTGGAAACACCATATATTTT. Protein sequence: CAWSGQGYSGNTIYF. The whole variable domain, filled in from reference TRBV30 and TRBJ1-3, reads SQTIHQWPATLVQPVGSPLSLECTVEGTSNPNLYWYRQAAGRGLQLLFYSVGIGQISSEVPQNLSASRPQDRQFILSSKKLLLSDSGFYLCAWSGQGYSGNTIYFGEGSWLTVV.

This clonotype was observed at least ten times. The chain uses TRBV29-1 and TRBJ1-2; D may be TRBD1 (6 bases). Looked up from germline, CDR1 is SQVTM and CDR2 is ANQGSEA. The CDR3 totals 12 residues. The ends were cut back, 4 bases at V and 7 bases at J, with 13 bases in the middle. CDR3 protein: CSVATGAIGYTF. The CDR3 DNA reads TGCAGCGTTGCGACGGGGGCGATTGGCTACACCTTC.

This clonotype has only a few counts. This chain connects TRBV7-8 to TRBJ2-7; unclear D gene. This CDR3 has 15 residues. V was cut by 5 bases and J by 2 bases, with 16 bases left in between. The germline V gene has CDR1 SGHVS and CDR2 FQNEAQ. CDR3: CASSPIMLGTYEQYF. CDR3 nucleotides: TGTGCCAGCAGCCCCATCATGTTGGGGACCTACGAGCAGTACTTC.

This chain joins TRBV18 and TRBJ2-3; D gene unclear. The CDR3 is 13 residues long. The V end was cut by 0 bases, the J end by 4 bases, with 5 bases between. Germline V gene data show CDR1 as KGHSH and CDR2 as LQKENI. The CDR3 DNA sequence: TGTGCCAGCTCACCACCCGTGGCAGATACGCAGTATTTT. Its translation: CASSPPVADTQYF.

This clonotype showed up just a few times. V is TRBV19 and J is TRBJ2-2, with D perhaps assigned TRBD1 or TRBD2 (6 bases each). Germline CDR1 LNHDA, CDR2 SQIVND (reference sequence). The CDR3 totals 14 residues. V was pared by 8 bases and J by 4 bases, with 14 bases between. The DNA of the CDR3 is TGTGCCAGTCTGACGGGGGCCGGCACCGGGGAGCTGTTTTTT. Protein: CASLTGAGTGELFF.

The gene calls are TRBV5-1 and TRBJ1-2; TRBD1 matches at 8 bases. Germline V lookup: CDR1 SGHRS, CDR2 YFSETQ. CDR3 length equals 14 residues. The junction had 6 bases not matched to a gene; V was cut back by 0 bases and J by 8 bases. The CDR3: CASSLDQGARGYTF. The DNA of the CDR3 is TGCGCCAGCAGCTTGGATCAGGGGGCGAGAGGCTACACCTTC.

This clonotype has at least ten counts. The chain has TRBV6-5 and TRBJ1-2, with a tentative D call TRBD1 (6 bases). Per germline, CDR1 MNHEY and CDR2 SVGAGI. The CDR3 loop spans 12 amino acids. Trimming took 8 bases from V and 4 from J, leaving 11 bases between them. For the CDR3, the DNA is TGTGCCAGCTCGGGGGGGGCCTATGGCTACACCTTC. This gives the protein CASSGGAYGYTF.

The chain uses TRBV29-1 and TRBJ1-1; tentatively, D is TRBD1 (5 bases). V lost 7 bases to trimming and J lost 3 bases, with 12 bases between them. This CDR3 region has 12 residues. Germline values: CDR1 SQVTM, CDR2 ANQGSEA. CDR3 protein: CSAVGHDTEAFF. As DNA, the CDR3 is TGCAGCGCCGTGGGGCATGACACTGAAGCTTTCTTT.

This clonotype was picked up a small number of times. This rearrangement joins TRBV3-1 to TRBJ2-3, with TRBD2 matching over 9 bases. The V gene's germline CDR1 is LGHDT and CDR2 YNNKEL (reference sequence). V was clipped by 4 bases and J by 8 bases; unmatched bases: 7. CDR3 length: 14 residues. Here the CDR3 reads CASSPGLAGATQYF. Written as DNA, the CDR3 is TGTGCCAGCAGCCCTGGGTTAGCGGGAGCTACGCAGTATTTT.